This TCR beta chain is from a study of identical twins. General observations from the study: Researchers reported weaker excess twin sharing in beta out-of-frame sequences. In monozygotic twins, models underestimated the sharing of out-of-frame TCR alpha.

This clonotype has more than one count but fewer than ten. Its target is not known. The CDR3 sequence is 16 residues long. The germline V gene encodes CDR1 MGHRA and CDR2 YSYEKL. V was clipped by 6 bases and J by 4 bases; unmatched bases: 10. TCRdb re-derived calls from the 5' RACE reads in MiXCR, one entry per CDR3 protein. Among approximately 620,000 distinct CDR3 sequences listed, 8.5% to 9.5% were seen once. These same records also appear under a second study, on yellow fever vaccine responses in identical twins.

V is TRBV4-1 and J is TRBJ2-1, with TRBD1 matching over 9 bases. The TCR originated in a woman under 30 in good health. The specimen was PBMCs. The CDR3 spells CASSLQGATYYNEQFF. In nucleotides, the CDR3 is TGCGCCAGCAGTTTACAGGGGGCGACTTATTACAATGAGCAGTTCTTC.